One and the same sample provided the 5 T cell receptor beta chains below, sequenced in a study of cytotoxic CD8 clonotypes in ibrutinib-treated CLL. The assay was immunoSEQ multiplex PCR, and TCRdb's table has in-frame clones only and misses some. The sample yields about 49,000 clones, 53% seen once. Sequenced material: PBMCs, taken after 12 months of ibrutinib treatment. These receptors all come from a human donor with chronic lymphocytic leukemia.

This clone showed up just a few times. The chain has TRBV28 and TRBJ1-2; possibly TRBD1 for D (5 bases). Germline CDR1 reads MDHEN; CDR2 reads SYDVKM. This CDR3 is 14 amino acids long. V lost 3 bases and J lost 6, with 14 bases in between. CDR3 protein: CASSFSGRGDGYTF. CDR3 DNA: TGTGCCAGCAGTTTCTCGGGAAGGGGTGATGGCTACACCTTC.

The V and J genes are TRBV30 and TRBJ1-3; unclear D gene. The V and J ends lost 2 bases and 1 base respectively, with 6 bases between them. The CDR3 runs 13 residues. The germline V gene has CDR1 GTSNPN and CDR2 SVGIG (reference sequence). CDR3 loop: CAWSSGSGNTIYF. In DNA form, the CDR3 reads TGTGCCTGGAGTTCGGGTTCTGGAAACACCATATATTTT.

The gene calls are TRBV2 and TRBJ1-1; possible D gene TRBD1, 6 bases. The CDR3 has 13 residues. Germline V gene lookup returns CDR1 SNHLY and CDR2 FYNNEI. With 6 bases removed from V and 0 bases from J, the gap between germline ends came to 8 bases. Here the CDR3 DNA reads TGTGCCAGCAGAACAGGGATGAACACTGAAGCTTTCTTT. It encodes CASRTGMNTEAFF.

This clone was recorded a few times. This chain uses TRBV4-1 with TRBJ2-1; 11 nucleotides line up with TRBD2. The trim removed 4 bases at V and 7 bases at J, leaving 9 bases unmatched. CDR1 and CDR2 (germline): MGHRA, YSYEKL. The CDR3 sequence is 16 residues long. CDR3 bases: TGCGCCAGCAGCCGTGGCGTAGCGGGAGGGGAAAATGAGCAGTTCTTC. Translation: CASSRGVAGGENEQFF.

CDR3 in amino acids: CASSPKDSLWGVNTEAFF. For the CDR3, the DNA is TGTGCCAGCTCACCTAAGGACAGCCTTTGGGGCGTGAACACTGAAGCTTTCTTT. The chain is built from TRBV18 and TRBJ1-1, with D possibly TRBD1 on 6 matching bases. Between the trimmed V and J ends, which lost 3 bases and 0 bases, there was a span of 20 bases. CDR1 is KGHSH and CDR2 is LQKENI in the germline V gene. This CDR3 has 18 amino acids.